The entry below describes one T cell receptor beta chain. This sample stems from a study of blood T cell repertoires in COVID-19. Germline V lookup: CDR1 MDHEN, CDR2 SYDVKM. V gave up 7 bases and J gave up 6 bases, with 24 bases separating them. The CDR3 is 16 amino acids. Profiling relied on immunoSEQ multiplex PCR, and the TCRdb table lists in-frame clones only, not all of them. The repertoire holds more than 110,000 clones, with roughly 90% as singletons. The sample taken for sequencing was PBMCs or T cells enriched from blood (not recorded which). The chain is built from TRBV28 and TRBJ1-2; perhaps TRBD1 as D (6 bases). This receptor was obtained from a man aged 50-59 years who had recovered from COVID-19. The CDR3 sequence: CASTTPPDSGVHGYTF. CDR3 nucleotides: TGTGCCAGCACCACACCCCCAGACTCAGGGGTGCATGGCTACACCTTC.